A selection of T cell receptor beta chains follows, all from one sample in a study of OX40 agonist ivuxolimab in advanced cancers. Sequenced by immunoSEQ multiplex PCR; TCRdb stores in-frame clones only, minus some. This table holds about 80,000 clones, around 90% found once. Here the sequenced sample was CD4+ or CD8+ T cells sorted from blood, taken in a trial of the OX40 agonist ivuxolimab. All receptors come from an adult with an advanced solid tumor such as melanoma, head and neck, liver or kidney cancer. Each CDR3 is given with its conserved first and last residue.

J gene | V gene | CDR3 length | CDR3 protein
TRBJ2-3 | TRBV11-3 | 11 | CASSFFDTQYF
TRBJ1-1 | TRBV19 | 13 | CASTKDRRTEAFF
TRBJ2-3 | TRBV7-2 | 15 | CASSYDHSRTDTQYF
TRBJ1-2 | TRBV30 | 11 | CAWRQLYGYTF
TRBJ2-2 | TRBV4-1 | 15 | CASSRGDRETGELFF
TRBJ2-1 | TRBV6-1 | 15 | CASSVYSLSYNEQFF
TRBJ2-3 | TRBV7-9 | 14 | CASSPGGYTDTQYF
TRBJ2-3 | TRBV5-1 | 15 | CASSFLAGGTDTQYF
TRBJ2-7 | TRBV18 | 14 | CASSPRSDSYEQYF
TRBJ2-2 | TRBV14 | 18 | CASSQGVRPSGHSGELFF
TRBJ1-1 | TRBV4-2 | 17 | CASSQEGGAQRGTEAFF
TRBJ2-5 | TRBV7-2 | 12 | CASSPDQETQYF
TRBJ1-2 | TRBV7-9 | 14 | CASSLAGQDYGYTF
TRBJ1-1 | TRBV5-1 | 13 | CASSFEGDTEAFF
TRBJ1-2 | TRBV5-5 | 12 | CASSLDIYGYTF
TRBJ1-2 | TRBV7-2 | 15 | CASSNLQGADSGYTF
TRBJ1-3 | TRBV7-3 | 16 | CASSMRGGARGNTIYF
TRBJ2-7 | TRBV10-1 | 12 | CASGAHSYEQYF
TRBJ2-3 | TRBV9 | 15 | CASSVGILSTDTQYF
TRBJ2-1 | TRBV15 | 16 | CATSRDLASGNYEQFF